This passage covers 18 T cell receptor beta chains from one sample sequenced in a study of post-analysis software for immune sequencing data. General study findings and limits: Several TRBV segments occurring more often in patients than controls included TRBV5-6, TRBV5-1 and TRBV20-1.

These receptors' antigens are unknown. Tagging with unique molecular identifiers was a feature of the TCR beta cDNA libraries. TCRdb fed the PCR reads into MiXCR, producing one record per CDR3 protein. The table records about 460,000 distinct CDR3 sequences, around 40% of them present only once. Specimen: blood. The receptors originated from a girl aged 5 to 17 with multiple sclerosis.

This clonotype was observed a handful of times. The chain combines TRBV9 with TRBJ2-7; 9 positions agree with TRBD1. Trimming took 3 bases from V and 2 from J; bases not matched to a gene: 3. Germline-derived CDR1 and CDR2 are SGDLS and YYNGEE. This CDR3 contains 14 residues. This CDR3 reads CASSAGTGTYEQYF. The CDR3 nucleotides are TGTGCCAGCAGCGCCGGGACAGGGACCTACGAGCAGTACTTC.

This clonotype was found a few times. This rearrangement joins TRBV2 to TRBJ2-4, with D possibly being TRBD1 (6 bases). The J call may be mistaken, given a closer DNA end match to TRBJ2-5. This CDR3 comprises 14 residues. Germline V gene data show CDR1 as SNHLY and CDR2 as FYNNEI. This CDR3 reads CASTPWSGEETQYF. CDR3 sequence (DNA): TGTGCCAGCACCCCCTGGTCAGGGGAAGAGACCCAGTACTTC.

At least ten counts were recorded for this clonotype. The CDR3 protein is CASSQGDYEQYF. Here the CDR3 DNA reads TGTGCCAGCAGTCAGGGGGACTACGAGCAGTACTTC. The genes are TRBV6-5 and TRBJ2-7, with 7 nucleotides matching TRBD1. The CDR3 has 12 amino acids. Per germline, CDR1 MNHEY and CDR2 SVGAGI. The V gene end was trimmed by 5 bases and the J gene end by 3 bases; junction bases not matched to a gene: 1.

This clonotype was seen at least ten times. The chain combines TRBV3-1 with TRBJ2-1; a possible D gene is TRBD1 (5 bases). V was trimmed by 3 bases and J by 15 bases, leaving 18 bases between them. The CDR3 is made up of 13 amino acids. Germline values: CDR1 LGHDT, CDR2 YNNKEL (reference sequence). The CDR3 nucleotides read TGTGCCAGCAGCCAGTGGGGCTATCGAGGACGGTTCTTC. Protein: CASSQWGYRGRFF.

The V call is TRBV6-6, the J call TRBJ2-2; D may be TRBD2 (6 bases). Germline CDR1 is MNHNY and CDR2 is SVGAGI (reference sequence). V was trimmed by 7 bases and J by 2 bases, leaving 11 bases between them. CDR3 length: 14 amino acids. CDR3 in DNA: TGTGCCAGCACACTAGCAGCTAACACCGGGGAGCTGTTTTTT. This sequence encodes CASTLAANTGELFF.

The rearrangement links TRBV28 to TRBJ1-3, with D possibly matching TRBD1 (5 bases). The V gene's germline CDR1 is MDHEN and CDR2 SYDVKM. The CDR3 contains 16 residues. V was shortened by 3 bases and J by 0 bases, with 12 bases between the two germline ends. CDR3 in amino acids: CASSFSGELSGNTIYF. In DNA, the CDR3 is TGTGCCAGCAGTTTCTCGGGGGAGCTCTCTGGAAACACCATATATTTT.

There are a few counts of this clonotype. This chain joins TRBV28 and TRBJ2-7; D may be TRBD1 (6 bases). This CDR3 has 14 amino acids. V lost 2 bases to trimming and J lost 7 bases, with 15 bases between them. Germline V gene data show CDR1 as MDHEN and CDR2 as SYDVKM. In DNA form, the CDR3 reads TGTGCCAGCAGTTTAACGGGACCCCAGGGGGAGCAGTACTTC. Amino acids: CASSLTGPQGEQYF.

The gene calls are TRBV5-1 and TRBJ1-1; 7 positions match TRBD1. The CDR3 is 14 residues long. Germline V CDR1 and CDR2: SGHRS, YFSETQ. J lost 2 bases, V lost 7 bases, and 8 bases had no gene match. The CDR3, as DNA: TGCGCCAGCCGAGAGGGGGACAGCAACACTGAAGCTTTCTTT. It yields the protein CASREGDSNTEAFF.

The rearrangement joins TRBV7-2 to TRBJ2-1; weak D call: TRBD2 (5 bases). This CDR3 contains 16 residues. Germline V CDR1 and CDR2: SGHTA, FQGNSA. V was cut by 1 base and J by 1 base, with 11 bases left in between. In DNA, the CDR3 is TGTGCCAGCAGCTTAGTCTCGGGGATTTCCTACAATGAGCAGTTCTTC. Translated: CASSLVSGISYNEQFF.

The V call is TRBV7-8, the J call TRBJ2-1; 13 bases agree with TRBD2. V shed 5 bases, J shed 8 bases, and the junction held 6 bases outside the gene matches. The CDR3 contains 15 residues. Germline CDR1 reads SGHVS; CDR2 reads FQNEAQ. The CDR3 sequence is CASSVGLAGVYEQFF. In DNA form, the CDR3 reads TGTGCCAGCAGCGTAGGACTAGCGGGAGTATATGAGCAGTTCTTC.

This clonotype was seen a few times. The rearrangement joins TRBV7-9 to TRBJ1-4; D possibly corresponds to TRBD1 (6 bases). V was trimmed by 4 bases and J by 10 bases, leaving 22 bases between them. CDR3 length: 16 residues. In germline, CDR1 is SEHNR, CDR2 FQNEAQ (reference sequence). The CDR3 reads CASSSEEGGLWGKLFF. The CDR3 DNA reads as TGTGCCAGCAGCTCAGAAGAGGGGGGGCTCTGGGGAAAACTGTTTTTT.

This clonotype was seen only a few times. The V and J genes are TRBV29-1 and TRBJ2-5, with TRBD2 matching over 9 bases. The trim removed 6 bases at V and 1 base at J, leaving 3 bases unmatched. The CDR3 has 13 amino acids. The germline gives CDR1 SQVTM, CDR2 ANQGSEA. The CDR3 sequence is CSVTSGSQETQYF. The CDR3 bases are TGCAGCGTCACTAGCGGGTCCCAAGAGACCCAGTACTTC. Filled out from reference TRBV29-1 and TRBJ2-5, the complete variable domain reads SAVISQKPSRDICQRGTSLTIQCQVDSQVTMMFWYRQQPGQSLTLIATANQGSEATYESGFVIDKFPISRPNLTFSTLTVSNMSPEDSSIYLCSVTSGSQETQYFGPGTRLLVL.

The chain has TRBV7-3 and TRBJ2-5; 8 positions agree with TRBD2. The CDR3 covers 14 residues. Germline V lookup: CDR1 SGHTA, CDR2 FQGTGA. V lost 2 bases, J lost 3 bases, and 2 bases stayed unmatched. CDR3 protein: CASSLVSGEETQYF. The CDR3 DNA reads TGTGCCAGCAGCTTAGTTAGCGGGGAAGAGACCCAGTACTTC. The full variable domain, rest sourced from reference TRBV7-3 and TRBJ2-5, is GAGVSQTPSNKVTEKGKYVELRCDPISGHTALYWYRQSLGQGPEFLIYFQGTGAADDSGLPNDRFFAVRPEGSVSTLKIQRTERGDSAVYLCASSLVSGEETQYFGPGTRLLVL.

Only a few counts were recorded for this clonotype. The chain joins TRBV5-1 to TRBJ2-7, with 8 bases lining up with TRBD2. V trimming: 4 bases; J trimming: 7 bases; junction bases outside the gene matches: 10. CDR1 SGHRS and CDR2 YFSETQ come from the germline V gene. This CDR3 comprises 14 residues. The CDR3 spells CASSVLAATGEQYF. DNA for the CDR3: TGCGCCAGCAGCGTACTAGCGGCGACGGGGGAGCAGTACTTC.

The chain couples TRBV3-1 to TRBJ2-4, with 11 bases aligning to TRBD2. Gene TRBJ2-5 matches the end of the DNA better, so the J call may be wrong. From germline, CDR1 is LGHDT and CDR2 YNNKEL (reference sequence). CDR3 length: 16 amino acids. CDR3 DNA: TGTGCCAGCAGCCCCTTAGCGGGAGGGGAGCAAGAGACCCAGTACTTC. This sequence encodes CASSPLAGGEQETQYF.

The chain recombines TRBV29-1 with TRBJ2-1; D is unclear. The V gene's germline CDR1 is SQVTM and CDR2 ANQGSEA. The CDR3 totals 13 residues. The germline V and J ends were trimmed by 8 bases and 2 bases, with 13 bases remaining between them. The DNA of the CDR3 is TGCAGCTTTAGTACCGGAGCCTACAATGAGCAGTTCTTC. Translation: CSFSTGAYNEQFF.

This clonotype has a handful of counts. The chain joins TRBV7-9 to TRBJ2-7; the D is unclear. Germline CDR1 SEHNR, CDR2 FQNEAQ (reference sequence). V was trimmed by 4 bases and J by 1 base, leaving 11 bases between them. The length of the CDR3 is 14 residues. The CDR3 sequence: CASSSNSYSYEQYF. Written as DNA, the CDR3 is TGTGCCAGCAGCTCTAACAGCTATTCCTACGAGCAGTACTTC.

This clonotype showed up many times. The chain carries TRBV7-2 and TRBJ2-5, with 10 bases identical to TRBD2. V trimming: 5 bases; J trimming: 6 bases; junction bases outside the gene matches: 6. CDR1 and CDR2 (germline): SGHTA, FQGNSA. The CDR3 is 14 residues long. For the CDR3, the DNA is TGTGCCAGCAGCACCGGGACTAGCGTGAAGACCCAGTACTTC. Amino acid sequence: CASSTGTSVKTQYF.